A single T cell receptor beta chain is shown here with its context. The sample originates from a study of shared clonotypes between healthy human individuals. CDR3 length: 15 residues. V lost 6 bases to trimming and J lost 5 bases, with 17 bases between them. Germline V lookup: CDR1 MDHEN, CDR2 SYDVKM. Sequencing was performed with immunoSEQ multiplex PCR; in TCRdb, only in-frame clones are kept and a portion is missing. The table has roughly 380,000 clones, approximately 97% seen once. The sample was memory CD8+ T cells sorted from blood. Noted subset: CD45RO+ cells pooled with CCR7-negative TemRA cells. V is TRBV28 and J is TRBJ1-5; perhaps TRBD1 as D (5 bases). The TCR was taken from a man aged 25 to 40 in good health. The CDR3 protein is CASSGAFVPYQPQHF. Here the CDR3 DNA reads TGTGCCAGCAGCGGGGCGTTTGTACCGTATCAGCCCCAGCATTTT.